This T cell receptor (beta chain) was retrieved from a study of blood T cells in healthy people across ages. Using a J-beta primer mix together with a sample-barcoded 5' primer, a second PCR was run for roughly 6 to 11 cycles. One entry per CDR3 protein, called by TCRdb with MiXCR from the 5' RACE reads. This table has some 1.5 million distinct CDR3 sequences, roughly 28% appearing once. Material: blood. The clonotype comes from a young woman in good health.

Here the CDR3 DNA reads TGTGCCAGCAGCGTAGAGGGGGGAGTACAAGAGACCCAGTACTTC. It encodes CASSVEGGVQETQYF. V is TRBV9 and J is TRBJ2-5; either TRBD1 or TRBD2 may supply D (6 bases each). Germline V gives CDR1 SGDLS, CDR2 YYNGEE. The V end was cut by 0 bases, the J end by 2 bases, with 11 bases between. This CDR3 comprises 15 residues.